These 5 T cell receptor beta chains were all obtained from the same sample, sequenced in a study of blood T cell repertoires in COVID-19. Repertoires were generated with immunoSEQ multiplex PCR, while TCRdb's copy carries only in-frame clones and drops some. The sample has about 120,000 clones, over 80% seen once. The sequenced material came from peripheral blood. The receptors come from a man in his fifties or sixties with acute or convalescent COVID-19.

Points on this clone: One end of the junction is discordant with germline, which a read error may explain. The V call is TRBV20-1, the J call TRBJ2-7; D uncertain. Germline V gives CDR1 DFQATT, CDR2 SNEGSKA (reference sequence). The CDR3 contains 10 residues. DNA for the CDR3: TGCAGTCCTAGTAATCGCGAGCAGTACTTC. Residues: CSPSNREQYF.

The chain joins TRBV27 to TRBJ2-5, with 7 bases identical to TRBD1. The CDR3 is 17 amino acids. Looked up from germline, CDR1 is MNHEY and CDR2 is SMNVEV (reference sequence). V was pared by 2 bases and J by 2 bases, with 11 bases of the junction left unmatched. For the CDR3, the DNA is TGTGCCAGCAGTTTACCCCTTCAGCAGGGGGTACAAGAGACCCAGTACTTC. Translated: CASSLPLQQGVQETQYF.

The CDR3 nucleotides are TGCAGCGTTGAAGTACAGGATAACTATGGCTACACCTTC. Protein sequence: CSVEVQDNYGYTF. The chain couples TRBV29-1 to TRBJ1-2; D might be TRBD1 (5 bases). This CDR3 has 13 residues. Trimming took off 1 base at V and 1 base at J, with 7 bases between the two ends. Germline values: CDR1 SQVTM, CDR2 ANQGSEA.

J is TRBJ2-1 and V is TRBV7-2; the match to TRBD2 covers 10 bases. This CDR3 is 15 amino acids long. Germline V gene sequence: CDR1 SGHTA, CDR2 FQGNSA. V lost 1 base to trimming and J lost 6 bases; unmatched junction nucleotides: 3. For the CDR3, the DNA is TGTGCCAGCAGCTTAGTTTCTAGCGGGAGCAATGAGCAGTTCTTC. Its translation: CASSLVSSGSNEQFF.

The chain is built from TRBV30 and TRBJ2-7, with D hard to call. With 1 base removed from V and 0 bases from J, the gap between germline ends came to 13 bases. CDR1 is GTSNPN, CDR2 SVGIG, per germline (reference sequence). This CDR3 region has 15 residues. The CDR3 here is CAWSDTPGFSYEQYF. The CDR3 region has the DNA TGTGCCTGGAGTGATACACCCGGGTTCTCCTACGAGCAGTACTTC. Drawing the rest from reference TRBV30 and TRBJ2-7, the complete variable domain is SQTIHQWPATLVQPVGSPLSLECTVEGTSNPNLYWYRQAAGRGLQLLFYSVGIGQISSEVPQNLSASRPQDRQFILSSKKLLLSDSGFYLCAWSDTPGFSYEQYFGPGTRLTVT.